Here is one TCR beta chain with its context. What it recognizes is unknown. Germline values: CDR1 LGHNA, CDR2 YNFKEQ. Trimming removed 0 bases at V and 5 bases at J, with 10 bases between. The CDR3 extends over 14 amino acids. The sample is drawn from a study of STAT3 mutations in large granular lymphocyte leukemia. Study findings and constraints: In T-cell large granular lymphocyte leukemia, about half of patients showed multiple immunodominant subclonotypes.

Clones were read by immunoSEQ multiplex PCR, and TCRdb kept only the in-frame ones, dropping some. Altogether 20,000 to 30,000 clones are present, about 95% being singletons, with the ten largest covering around 6.4%. Material: peripheral blood mononuclear cells. This rearrangement joins TRBV4-2 to TRBJ1-2; TRBD1 is a possible D gene (5 bases). This receptor was identified in a middle-aged man with T-cell large granular lymphocyte leukemia. Some clones in this sample may be carry-over from other donors' samples. The CDR3 bases are TGTGCCAGCAGCCAAGATGGGTCAGGGTATGGCTACACCTTC. This codes for CASSQDGSGYGYTF.